This TCR beta chain was recovered during a study of T cell responses to AZD1222 COVID-19 vaccine. In regard to this clone: Its cognate antigen is unknown.

There are 16 residues in the CDR3. The germline V gene has CDR1 LGHNA and CDR2 YSLEER. Trimming at V came to 1 base and at J to 10 bases, leaving 10 bases not matched to a gene. Overall study results and limits: Sampling that yielded the repertoires occurred only after the peak T cell response. Only 5 or 6 people who got AZD1222 tested seropositive at baseline.

This table comes from immunoSEQ multiplex PCR, and its TCRdb copy is limited to in-frame clones, with some not included. The table records about 83,000 clones, 90% to 95% of them present only once. Material: peripheral blood, obtained on day 0 of MenACWY control vaccination. The receptor was derived from an adult in good health. The chain recombines TRBV4-3 with TRBJ2-1; 10 bases are shared with TRBD2. The CDR3 nucleotides read TGCGCCAGCAGCCAAGCGAGCGGGAGGGCCTCTAAGGAGCAGTTCTTC. Translating gives CASSQASGRASKEQFF.